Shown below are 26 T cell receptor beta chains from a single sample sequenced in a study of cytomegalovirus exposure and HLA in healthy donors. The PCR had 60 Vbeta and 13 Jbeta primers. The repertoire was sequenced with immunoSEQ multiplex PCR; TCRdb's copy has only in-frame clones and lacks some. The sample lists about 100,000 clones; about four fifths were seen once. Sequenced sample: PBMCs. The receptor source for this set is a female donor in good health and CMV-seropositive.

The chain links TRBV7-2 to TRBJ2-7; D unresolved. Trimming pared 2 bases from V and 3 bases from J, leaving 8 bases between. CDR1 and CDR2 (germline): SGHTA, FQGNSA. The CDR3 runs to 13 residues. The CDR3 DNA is TGTGCCAGCAGCTTACCCCCTCTCTACGAGCAGTACTTC. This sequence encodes CASSLPPLYEQYF.

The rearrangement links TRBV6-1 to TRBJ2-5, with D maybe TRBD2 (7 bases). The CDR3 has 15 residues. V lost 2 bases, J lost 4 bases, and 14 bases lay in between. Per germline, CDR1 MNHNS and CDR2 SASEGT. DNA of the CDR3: TGTGCCAGCAGTGAAATGGGGGCGGGGGCAGAGACCCAGTACTTC. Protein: CASSEMGAGAETQYF.

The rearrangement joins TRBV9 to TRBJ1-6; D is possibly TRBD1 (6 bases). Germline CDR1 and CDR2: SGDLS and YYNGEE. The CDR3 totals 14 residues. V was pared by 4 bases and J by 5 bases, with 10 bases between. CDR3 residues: CASSPDSHNSPLHF. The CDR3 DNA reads TGTGCCAGCAGCCCGGACAGTCATAATTCACCCCTCCACTTT.

CDR3 sequence reads: CASSLRGGPTETQYF. DNA for the CDR3: TGTGCCAGCAGTTTGAGAGGGGGCCCCACCGAGACCCAGTACTTC. The chain employs TRBV28 and TRBJ2-5; TRBD1 aligns across 7 bases. Trimming at V came to 3 bases and at J to 5 bases, leaving 9 bases not matched to a gene. This CDR3 comprises 15 residues. The germline CDR1 and CDR2 sequences are MDHEN and SYDVKM.

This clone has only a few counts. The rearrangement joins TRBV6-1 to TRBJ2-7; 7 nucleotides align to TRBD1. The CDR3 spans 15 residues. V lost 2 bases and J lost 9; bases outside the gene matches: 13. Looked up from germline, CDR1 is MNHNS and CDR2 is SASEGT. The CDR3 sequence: CASSESTGWQGVQYF. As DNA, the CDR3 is TGTGCCAGCAGTGAATCGACAGGGTGGCAGGGTGTGCAGTACTTC.

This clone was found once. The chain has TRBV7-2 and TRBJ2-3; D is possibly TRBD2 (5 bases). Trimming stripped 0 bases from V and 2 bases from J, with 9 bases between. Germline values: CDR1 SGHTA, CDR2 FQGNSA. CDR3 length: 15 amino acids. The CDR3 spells CASSLAKRYTDTQYF. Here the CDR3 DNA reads TGTGCCAGCAGCTTAGCTAAGCGGTACACAGATACGCAGTATTTT.

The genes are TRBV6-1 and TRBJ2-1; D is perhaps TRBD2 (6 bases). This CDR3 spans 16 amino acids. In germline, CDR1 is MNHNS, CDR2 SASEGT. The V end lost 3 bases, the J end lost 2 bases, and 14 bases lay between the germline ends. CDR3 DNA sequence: TGTGCCAGCAGTGACCCCGGGGGTCCCACCTACAATGAGCAGTTCTTC. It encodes CASSDPGGPTYNEQFF.

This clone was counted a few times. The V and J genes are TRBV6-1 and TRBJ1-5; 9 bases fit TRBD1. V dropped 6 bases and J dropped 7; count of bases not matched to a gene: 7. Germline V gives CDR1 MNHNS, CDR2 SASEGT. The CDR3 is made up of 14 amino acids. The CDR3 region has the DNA TGTGCCAGCAGGGGTCGACAGGGGGAACAGCCCCAGCATTTT. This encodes CASRGRQGEQPQHF.

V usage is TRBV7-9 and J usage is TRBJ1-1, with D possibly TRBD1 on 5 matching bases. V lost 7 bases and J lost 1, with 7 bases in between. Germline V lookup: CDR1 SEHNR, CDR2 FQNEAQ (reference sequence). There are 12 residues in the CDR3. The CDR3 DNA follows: TGTGCCAGCATCGGACAGAACACTGAAGCTTTCTTT. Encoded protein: CASIGQNTEAFF.

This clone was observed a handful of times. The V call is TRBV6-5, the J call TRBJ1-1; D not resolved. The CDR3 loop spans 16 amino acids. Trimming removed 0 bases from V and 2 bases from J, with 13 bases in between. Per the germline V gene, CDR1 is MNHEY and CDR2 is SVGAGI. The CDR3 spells CASSYSEVPINTEAFF. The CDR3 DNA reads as TGTGCCAGCAGTTACTCAGAGGTTCCGATCAACACTGAAGCTTTCTTT.

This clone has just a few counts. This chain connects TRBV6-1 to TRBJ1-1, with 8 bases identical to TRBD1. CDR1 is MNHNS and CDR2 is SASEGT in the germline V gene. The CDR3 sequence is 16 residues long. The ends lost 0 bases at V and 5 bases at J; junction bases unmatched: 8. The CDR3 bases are TGTGCCAGCAGTGAAGCCCGGACAGGGATCTTAACTGAAGCTTTCTTT. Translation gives CASSEARTGILTEAFF.

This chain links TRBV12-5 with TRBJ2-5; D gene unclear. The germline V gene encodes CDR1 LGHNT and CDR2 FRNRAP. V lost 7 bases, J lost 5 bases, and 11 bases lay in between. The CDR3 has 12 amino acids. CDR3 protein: CASAYFGETQYF. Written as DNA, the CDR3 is TGTGCTAGTGCCTATTTCGGGGAGACCCAGTACTTC.

The CDR3 DNA reads as TGCGCCAGCAGCTTGGCCTGGACAGAGGCGTACGAGCAGTACTTC. Amino acid sequence: CASSLAWTEAYEQYF. The rearrangement links TRBV5-1 to TRBJ2-7; perhaps TRBD1 as D (6 bases). The CDR3 runs 15 residues. Trimming cost V 0 bases and J 4 bases, with 14 bases left between them. CDR1 is SGHRS, CDR2 YFSETQ, per germline. The full variable domain, in which reference TRBV5-1 and TRBJ2-7 provide the parts outside the CDR3, is KAGVTQTPRYLIKTRGQQVTLSCSPISGHRSVSWYQQTPGQGLQFLFEYFSETQRNKGNFPGRFSGRQFSNSRSEMNVSTLELGDSALYLCASSLAWTEAYEQYFGPGTRLTVT.

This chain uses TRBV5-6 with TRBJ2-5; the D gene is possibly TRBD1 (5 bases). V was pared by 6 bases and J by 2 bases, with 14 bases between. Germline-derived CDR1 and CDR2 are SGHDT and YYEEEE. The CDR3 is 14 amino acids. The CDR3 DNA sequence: TGTGCCAGCAAGGGGCAGGGCCTACAAGAGACCCAGTACTTC. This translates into CASKGQGLQETQYF.

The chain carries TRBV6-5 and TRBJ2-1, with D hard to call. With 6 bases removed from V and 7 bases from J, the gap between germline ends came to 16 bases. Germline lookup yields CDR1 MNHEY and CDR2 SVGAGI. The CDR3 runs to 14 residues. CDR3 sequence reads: CASRPGSRANEQFF. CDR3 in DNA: TGTGCCAGCAGGCCCGGCTCTAGAGCAAATGAGCAGTTCTTC.

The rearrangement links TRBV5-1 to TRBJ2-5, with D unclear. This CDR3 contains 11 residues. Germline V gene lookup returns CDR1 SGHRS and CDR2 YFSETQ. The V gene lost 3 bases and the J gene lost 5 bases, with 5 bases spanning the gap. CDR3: CASSSSETQYF. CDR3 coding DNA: TGCGCCAGCAGCTCCTCGGAGACCCAGTACTTC.

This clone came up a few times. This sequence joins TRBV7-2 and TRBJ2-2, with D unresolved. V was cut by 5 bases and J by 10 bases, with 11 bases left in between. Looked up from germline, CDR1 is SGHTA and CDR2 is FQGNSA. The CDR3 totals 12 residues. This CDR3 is CASSAGPQELFF. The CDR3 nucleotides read TGTGCCAGCAGCGCAGGTCCCCAGGAGCTGTTTTTT.

This CDR3 reads CASSPKASGDTQYF. In DNA, the CDR3 is TGTGCCAGCTCACCAAAGGCTAGCGGGGATACGCAGTATTTT. The rearrangement joins TRBV18 to TRBJ2-3, with TRBD2 matching 8 bases. Trimming at V came to 2 bases and at J to 6 bases, leaving 4 bases not matched to a gene. Germline V gives CDR1 KGHSH, CDR2 LQKENI. The CDR3 loop spans 14 amino acids.

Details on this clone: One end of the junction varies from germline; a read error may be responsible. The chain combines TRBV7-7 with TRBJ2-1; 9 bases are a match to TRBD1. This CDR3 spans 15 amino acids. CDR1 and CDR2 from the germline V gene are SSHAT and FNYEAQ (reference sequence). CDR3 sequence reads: CASSPGTGQGNEQFF. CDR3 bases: TGTGCTAGCAGCCCCGGGACAGGGCAGGGCAATGAGCAGTTCTTC.

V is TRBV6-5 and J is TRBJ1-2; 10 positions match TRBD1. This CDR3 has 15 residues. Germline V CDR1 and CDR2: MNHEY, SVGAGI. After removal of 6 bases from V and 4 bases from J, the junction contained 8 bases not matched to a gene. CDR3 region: CASRKDRGRSYGYTF. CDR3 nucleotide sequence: TGTGCCAGCAGAAAGGACAGGGGGAGAAGCTATGGCTACACCTTC.

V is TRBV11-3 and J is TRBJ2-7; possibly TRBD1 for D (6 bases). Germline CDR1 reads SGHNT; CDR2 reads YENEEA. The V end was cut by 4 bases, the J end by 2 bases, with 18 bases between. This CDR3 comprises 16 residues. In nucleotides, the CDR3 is TGTGCCAGCAGCTCGACAGGTCTCGGTGGGACCTACGAGCAGTACTTC. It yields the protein CASSSTGLGGTYEQYF.

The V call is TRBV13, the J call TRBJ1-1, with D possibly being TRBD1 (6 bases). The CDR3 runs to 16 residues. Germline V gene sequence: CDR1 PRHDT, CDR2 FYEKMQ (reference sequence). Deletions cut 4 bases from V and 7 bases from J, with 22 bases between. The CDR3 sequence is CASSSEGKGEKDEAFF. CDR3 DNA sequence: TGTGCCAGCAGCTCCGAGGGTAAGGGGGAAAAGGATGAAGCTTTCTTT.

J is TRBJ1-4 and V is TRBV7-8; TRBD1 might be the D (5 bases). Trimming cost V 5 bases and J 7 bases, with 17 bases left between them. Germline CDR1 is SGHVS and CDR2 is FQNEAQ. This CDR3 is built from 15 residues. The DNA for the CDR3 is TGTGCCAGCAGCCCACGCCGCCGGGGGGGTGAAAAACTGTTTTTT. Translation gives CASSPRRRGGEKLFF.

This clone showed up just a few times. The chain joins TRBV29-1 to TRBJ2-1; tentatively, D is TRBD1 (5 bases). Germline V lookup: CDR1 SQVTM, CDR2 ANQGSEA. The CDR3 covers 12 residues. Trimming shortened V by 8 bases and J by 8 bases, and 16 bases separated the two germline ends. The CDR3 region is CSTGAQSYEQFF. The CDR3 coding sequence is TGCAGCACTGGGGCCCAGTCGTATGAGCAGTTCTTC.

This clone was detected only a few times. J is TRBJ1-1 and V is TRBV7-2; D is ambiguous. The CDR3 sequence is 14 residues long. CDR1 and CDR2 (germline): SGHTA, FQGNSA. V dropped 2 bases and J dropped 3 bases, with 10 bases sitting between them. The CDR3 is CASSLRTSDTEAFF. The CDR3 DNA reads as TGTGCCAGCAGCTTAAGAACGAGCGACACTGAAGCTTTCTTT.

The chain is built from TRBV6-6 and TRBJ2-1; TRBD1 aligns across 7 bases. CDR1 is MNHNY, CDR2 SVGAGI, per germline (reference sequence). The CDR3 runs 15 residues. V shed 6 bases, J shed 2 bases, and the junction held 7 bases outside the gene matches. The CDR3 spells CASRPTGVAYNEQFF. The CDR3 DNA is TGTGCCAGCAGACCCACAGGGGTCGCCTACAATGAGCAGTTCTTC.